These 14 T cell receptor beta chains share one sample of origin, sequenced in a study of post-analysis software for immune sequencing data. Findings and caveats of the study: In patients, TRBV5-6, TRBV5-1 and TRBV20-1 belonged to five or six TRBV segments found more frequently than in controls.

These receptors' antigens are unknown. Unique molecular identifiers were present in the TCR beta cDNA libraries. TCRdb reprocessed the PCR reads via MiXCR and lists one record per CDR3 protein. Here the sample spans some 500,000 distinct CDR3 sequences, under 55% being singletons. The source material was blood. These receptors were collected from a girl aged 10 to 17 with multiple sclerosis.

Only a few counts were recorded for this clonotype. The genes are TRBV11-2 and TRBJ2-4; weak D call: TRBD1 (6 bases). The J call may be incorrect, as the DNA end agrees better with TRBJ2-5. Germline V lookup: CDR1 SGHAT, CDR2 FQNNGV. This CDR3 spans 14 amino acids. For the CDR3, the DNA is TGTGCCAGCAGTCAGTTACAGGGAAAAGAGACCCAGTACTTC. It is translated as CASSQLQGKETQYF.

The chain combines TRBV5-1 with TRBJ2-1; possibly TRBD1 or TRBD2 for D (5 bases each). Trimming stripped 7 bases from V and 5 bases from J, with 25 bases between. This CDR3 is built from 17 residues. Germline V gene data show CDR1 as SGHRS and CDR2 as YFSETQ. DNA of the CDR3: TGCGCCAGCTCCGAAGGGGTTGGGGCAAGGGGAGACAATGAGCAGTTCTTC. Encoded protein: CASSEGVGARGDNEQFF.

This chain connects TRBV20-1 to TRBJ2-7; tentatively, D is TRBD2 (5 bases). The V end was cut by 0 bases, the J end by 0 bases, with 9 bases between. CDR3 size: 14 residues. CDR1 is DFQATT and CDR2 is SNEGSKA in the germline V gene (reference sequence). CDR3 loop: CSARDARGSYEQYF. CDR3 sequence (DNA): TGCAGTGCTAGAGATGCCCGGGGCTCCTACGAGCAGTACTTC.

Only one count was recorded for this clonotype. J is TRBJ1-6 and V is TRBV12-3 or TRBV12-4; 9 nucleotides agree with TRBD1. This CDR3 spans 15 amino acids. Unmatched junction bases numbered 6, after V lost 6 bases and J lost 6 bases. The CDR3 bases are TGTGCCAGCAGCATAACAGGGGGCATTAATTCACCCCTCCACTTT. Translation gives CASSITGGINSPLHF.

This clonotype was seen more than once but under ten times. V and J are TRBV12-3 or TRBV12-4 and TRBJ2-7, with D possibly TRBD1 on 7 matching bases. V lost 6 bases, J lost 0 bases, and 15 bases lay in between. The CDR3 consists of 15 residues. This CDR3 is CASSRGTVLSYEQYF. In DNA, the CDR3 is TGTGCCAGCAGCCGCGGGACAGTCCTCTCCTACGAGCAGTACTTC.

This clonotype has a handful of counts. This chain links TRBV10-1 with TRBJ2-1; 13 bases fit TRBD2. This CDR3 region has 15 residues. Germline assignment: CDR1 WNHNN and CDR2 SYGVQD (reference sequence). The trim removed 3 bases at V and 10 bases at J, leaving 6 bases unmatched. Written as DNA, the CDR3 is TGCGCCAGCAGTGATGGTGGACTAGCGGGAGTCGAGCAGTTCTTC. It encodes CASSDGGLAGVEQFF.

The CDR3 is CSVGVWDHSYEQYF. Written as DNA, the CDR3 is TGCAGCGTCGGAGTGTGGGACCACTCCTACGAGCAGTACTTC. This rearrangement joins TRBV29-1 to TRBJ2-7; D tentatively fits TRBD1 or TRBD2 (5 bases each). Germline V CDR1 and CDR2: SQVTM, ANQGSEA. The CDR3 spans 14 residues. The germline V and J ends were trimmed by 6 bases and 0 bases, with 15 bases remaining between them.

This clonotype has ten or more counts. The chain carries TRBV29-1 and TRBJ2-1, with D perhaps being TRBD1 or TRBD2 (5 bases each). The CDR3 consists of 13 residues. Germline-derived CDR1 and CDR2 are SQVTM and ANQGSEA. V lost 7 bases and J 5 bases, leaving 15 bases between the germline ends. Written as DNA, the CDR3 is TGCAGCGCCATGACGGGGCGGGACAATGAGCAGTTCTTC. Its protein is CSAMTGRDNEQFF.

This clonotype was seen more than once but under ten times. V and J are TRBV20-1 and TRBJ2-2; the match to TRBD2 covers 13 bases. Trimming took 0 bases from V and 5 from J; bases not matched to a gene: 0. This CDR3 has 15 residues. Germline loops: CDR1 DFQATT, CDR2 SNEGSKA (reference sequence). Written as DNA, the CDR3 is TGCAGTGCTAGAGAGGGACTAGCGGGAACCGGGGAGCTGTTTTTT. Translated: CSAREGLAGTGELFF.

The V and J genes are TRBV7-9 and TRBJ2-7; 9 bases map to TRBD2. The end of the DNA fits TRBJ2-5 better, so the J call may be wrong. Germline V gene lookup returns CDR1 SEHNR and CDR2 FQNEAQ (reference sequence). This CDR3 has 14 amino acids. CDR3 in amino acids: CASSWGTSKETQYF. The CDR3 DNA is TGTGCCAGCAGCTGGGGGACTAGCAAAGAGACCCAGTACTTC.

The chain is built from TRBV6-2 or TRBV6-3 and TRBJ2-1; perhaps TRBD1 as D (6 bases). The ends were cut back, 8 bases at V and 4 bases at J, with 18 bases in the middle. CDR3 length: 15 amino acids. Germline V gene data show CDR1 as MNHEY and CDR2 as SVGEGT. The CDR3 protein is CASSASGHPYNEQFF. CDR3 DNA sequence: TGTGCCAGCTCCGCGTCGGGACATCCTTACAATGAGCAGTTCTTC.

This clonotype was detected only a few times. The chain joins TRBV29-1 to TRBJ2-7; perhaps TRBD2 as D (6 bases). The CDR3 consists of 12 residues. Germline V gene lookup returns CDR1 SQVTM and CDR2 ANQGSEA. Trimming shortened V by 4 bases and J by 4 bases, and 11 bases separated the two germline ends. Here the CDR3 reads CSVGRVPYEQYF. The CDR3 DNA sequence: TGCAGCGTTGGGAGGGTCCCTTACGAGCAGTACTTC.

This clonotype turned up a few times. The rearrangement links TRBV29-1 to TRBJ2-7; perhaps TRBD2 as D (7 bases). The CDR3 has 12 residues. The V gene lost 6 bases and the J gene lost 1 base, with 10 bases spanning the gap. Per the germline V gene, CDR1 is SQVTM and CDR2 is ANQGSEA. The CDR3 coding sequence is TGCAGCGTCGGGGGGCCTTCCTACGAGCAGTACTTC. This gives the protein CSVGGPSYEQYF.

The chain has TRBV20-1 and TRBJ2-3, with 8 bases aligning to TRBD1. CDR1 is DFQATT, CDR2 SNEGSKA, per germline (reference sequence). J gave up 1 base and V 0 bases, and 9 bases lay outside the gene matches. The CDR3 contains 17 residues. The CDR3 nucleotides read TGCAGTGCTAGAGATTCGGCAGGGGGCTGGGGCACAGATACGCAGTATTTT. This gives the protein CSARDSAGGWGTDTQYF.